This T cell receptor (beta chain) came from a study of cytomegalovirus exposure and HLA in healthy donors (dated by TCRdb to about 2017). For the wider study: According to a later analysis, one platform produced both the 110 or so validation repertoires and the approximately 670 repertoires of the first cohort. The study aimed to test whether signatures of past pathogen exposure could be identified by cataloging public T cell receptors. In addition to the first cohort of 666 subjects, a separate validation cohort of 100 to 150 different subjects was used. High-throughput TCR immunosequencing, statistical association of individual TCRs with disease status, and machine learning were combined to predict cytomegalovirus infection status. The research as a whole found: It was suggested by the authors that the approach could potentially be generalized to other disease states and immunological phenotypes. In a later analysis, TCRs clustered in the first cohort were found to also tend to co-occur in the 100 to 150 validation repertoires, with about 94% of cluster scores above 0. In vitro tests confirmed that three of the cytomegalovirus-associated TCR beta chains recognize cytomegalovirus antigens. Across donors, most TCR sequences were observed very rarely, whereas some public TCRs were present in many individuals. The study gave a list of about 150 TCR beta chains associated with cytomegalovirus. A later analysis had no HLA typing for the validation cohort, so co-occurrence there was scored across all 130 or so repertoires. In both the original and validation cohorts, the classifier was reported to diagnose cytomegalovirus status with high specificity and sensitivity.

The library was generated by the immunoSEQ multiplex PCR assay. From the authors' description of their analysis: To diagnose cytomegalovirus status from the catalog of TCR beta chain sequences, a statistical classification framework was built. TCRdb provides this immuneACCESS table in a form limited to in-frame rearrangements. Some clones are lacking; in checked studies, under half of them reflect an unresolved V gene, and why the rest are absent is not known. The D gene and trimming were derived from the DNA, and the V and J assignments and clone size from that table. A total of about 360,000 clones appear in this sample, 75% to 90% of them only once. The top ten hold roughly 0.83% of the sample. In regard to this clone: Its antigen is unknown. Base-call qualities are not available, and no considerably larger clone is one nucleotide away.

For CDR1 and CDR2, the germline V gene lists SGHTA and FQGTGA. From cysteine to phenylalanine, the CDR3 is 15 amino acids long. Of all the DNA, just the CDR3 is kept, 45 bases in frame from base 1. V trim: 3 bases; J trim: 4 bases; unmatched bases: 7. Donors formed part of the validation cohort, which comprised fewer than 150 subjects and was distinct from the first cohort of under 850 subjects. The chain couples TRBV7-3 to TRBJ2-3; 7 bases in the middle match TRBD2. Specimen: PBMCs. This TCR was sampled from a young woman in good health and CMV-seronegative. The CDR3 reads CASSLMSGVSDTQYF. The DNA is TGTGCCAGCAGCTTGATGAGCGGGGTCTCAGATACGCAGTATTTT. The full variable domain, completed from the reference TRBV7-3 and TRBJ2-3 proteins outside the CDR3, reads GAGVSQTPSNKVTEKGKYVELRCDPISGHTALYWYRQSLGQGPEFLIYFQGTGAADDSGLPNDRFFAVRPEGSVSTLKIQRTERGDSAVYLCASSLMSGVSDTQYFGPGTRLTVL.